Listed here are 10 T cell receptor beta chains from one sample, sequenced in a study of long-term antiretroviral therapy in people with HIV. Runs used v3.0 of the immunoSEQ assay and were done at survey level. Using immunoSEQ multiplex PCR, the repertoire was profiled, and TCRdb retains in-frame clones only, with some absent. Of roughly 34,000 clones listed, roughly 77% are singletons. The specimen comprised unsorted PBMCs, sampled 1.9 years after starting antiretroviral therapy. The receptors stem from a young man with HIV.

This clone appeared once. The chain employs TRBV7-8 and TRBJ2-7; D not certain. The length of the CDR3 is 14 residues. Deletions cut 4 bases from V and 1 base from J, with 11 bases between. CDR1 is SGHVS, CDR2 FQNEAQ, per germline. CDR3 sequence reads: CASSYGQASYEQYV. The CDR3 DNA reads TGTGCCAGCAGCTACGGGCAGGCTTCCTACGAGCAGTACGTC.

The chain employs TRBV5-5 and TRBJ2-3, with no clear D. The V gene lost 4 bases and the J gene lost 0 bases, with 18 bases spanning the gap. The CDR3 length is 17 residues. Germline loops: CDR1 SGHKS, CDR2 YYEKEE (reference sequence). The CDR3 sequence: CASSQSHQLGSTDTQYF. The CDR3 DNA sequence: TGTGCCAGCAGCCAATCCCATCAATTAGGGAGCACAGATACGCAGTATTTT.

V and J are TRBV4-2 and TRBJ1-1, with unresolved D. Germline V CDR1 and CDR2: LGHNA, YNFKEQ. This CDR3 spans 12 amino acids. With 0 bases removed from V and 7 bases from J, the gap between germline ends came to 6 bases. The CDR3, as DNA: TGTGCCAGCAGCCAAGACCAGTATGAAGCTTTCTTT. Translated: CASSQDQYEAFF.

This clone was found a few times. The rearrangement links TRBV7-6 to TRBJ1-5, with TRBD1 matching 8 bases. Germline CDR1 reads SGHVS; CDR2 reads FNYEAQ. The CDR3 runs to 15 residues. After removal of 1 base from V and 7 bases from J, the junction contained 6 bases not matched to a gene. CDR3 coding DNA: TGTGCCAGCAGCTTAGGGGTGGCAGGGGGCCAGCCCCAGCATTTT. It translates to CASSLGVAGGQPQHF.

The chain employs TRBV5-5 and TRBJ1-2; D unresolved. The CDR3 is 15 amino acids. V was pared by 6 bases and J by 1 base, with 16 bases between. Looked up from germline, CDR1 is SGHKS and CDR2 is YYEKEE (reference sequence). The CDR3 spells CASNPAPILNYGYTF. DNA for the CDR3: TGTGCCAGCAACCCTGCACCCATCCTTAACTATGGCTACACCTTC.

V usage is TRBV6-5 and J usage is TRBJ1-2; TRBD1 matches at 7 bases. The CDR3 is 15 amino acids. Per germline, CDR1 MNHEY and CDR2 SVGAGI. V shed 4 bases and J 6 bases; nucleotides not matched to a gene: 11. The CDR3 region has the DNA TGTGCCAGCAGTTCGTCCCGGTCAGGGGGGGATGGCTACACCTTC. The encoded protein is CASSSSRSGGDGYTF.

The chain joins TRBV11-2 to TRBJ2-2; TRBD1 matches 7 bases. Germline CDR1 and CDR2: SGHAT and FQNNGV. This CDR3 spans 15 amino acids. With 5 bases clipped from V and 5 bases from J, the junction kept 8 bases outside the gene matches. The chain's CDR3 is CASSPTQGITGELFF. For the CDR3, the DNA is TGTGCCAGCAGCCCTACACAGGGGATTACCGGGGAGCTGTTTTTT.

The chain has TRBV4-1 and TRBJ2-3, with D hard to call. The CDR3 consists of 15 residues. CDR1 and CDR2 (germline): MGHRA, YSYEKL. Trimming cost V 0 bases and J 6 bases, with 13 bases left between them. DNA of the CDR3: TGCGCCAGCAGCCAAGATACCTTAGTCGGGGATACGCAGTATTTT. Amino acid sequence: CASSQDTLVGDTQYF.

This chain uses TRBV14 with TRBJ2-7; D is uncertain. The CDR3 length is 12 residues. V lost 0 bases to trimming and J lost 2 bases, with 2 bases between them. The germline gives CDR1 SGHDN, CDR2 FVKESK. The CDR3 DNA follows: TGTGCCAGCAGCCAAGACACCTACGAGCAGTACTTC. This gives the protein CASSQDTYEQYF.

CDR3 sequence reads: CASNSPGEEAFF. For the CDR3, the DNA is TGCGCCAGCAACTCTCCAGGGGAAGAAGCTTTCTTT. V is TRBV5-1 and J is TRBJ1-1, with D possibly being TRBD1 (6 bases). The CDR3 is 12 residues long. Trimming took off 6 bases at V and 8 bases at J, with 14 bases between the two ends. CDR1 and CDR2 (germline): SGHRS, YFSETQ.